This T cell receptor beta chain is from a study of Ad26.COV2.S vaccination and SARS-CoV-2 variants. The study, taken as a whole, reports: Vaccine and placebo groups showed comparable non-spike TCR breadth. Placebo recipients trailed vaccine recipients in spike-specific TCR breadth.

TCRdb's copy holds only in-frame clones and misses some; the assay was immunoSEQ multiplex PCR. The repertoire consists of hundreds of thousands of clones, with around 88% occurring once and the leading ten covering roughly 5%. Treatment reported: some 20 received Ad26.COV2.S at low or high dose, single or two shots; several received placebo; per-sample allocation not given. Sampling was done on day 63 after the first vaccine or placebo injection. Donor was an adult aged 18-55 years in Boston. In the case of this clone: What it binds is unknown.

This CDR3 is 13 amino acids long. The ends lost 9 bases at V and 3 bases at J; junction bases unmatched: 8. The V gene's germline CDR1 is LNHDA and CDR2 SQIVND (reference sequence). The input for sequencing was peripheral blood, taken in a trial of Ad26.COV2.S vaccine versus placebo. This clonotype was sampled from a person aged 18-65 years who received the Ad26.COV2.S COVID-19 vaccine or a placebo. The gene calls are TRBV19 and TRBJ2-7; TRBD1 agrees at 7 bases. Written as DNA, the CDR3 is TGTGCCAGCAGCAGGACAGGCAACTACGAGCAGTACTTC. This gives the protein CASSRTGNYEQYF.